This T cell receptor beta chain was obtained from a study of cytomegalovirus exposure and HLA in healthy donors (dated by TCRdb to the late 2010s). About the investigation overall: An earlier analysis of some 600 of the donors reported approximately 300 Gb of sequence data and some 110 million unique TCR beta sequences obtained from roughly 170 million T cells. An early release that covered more than 550 HLA-typed donors contained about 300 gigabases of sequencing data and about 93 million unique TCR sequences. Among the roughly 400 genotyped donors, about 83% belonged to the genetic ancestry cluster associated with self-reported Caucasian donors. The study was designed to test whether signatures of past pathogen exposure could be identified by cataloging public T cell receptors. The T cell repertoires of several hundred subjects were profiled by immunosequencing and related to cytomegalovirus serostatus. In addition to the first cohort of 650 to 800 subjects, a separate validation cohort of 130 or so different subjects was used. The study combined high-throughput TCR immunosequencing, statistical association of individual TCRs with disease status, and machine learning to predict cytomegalovirus infection status. A later analysis re-examined previously published TCR beta repertoires from hundreds of donors and added high-resolution HLA genotyping to investigate patterns of TCR occurrence. Rather than using new phenotypic data, the later analysis identified candidate immune exposures from TCR beta sequences and from how often those sequences occurred across donors. In an earlier analysis of 500 to 650 of the donors, high-throughput TCR beta sequencing was used to judge whether each TCR beta V gene segment behaved as functional or pseudogenic. Alongside the repertoire data, information on donor age, sex, ethnicity and CMV serostatus was compiled. A later genetic analysis used genome-wide SNP genotypes for about 60% of the roughly 670 donors, treating that subset as a discovery cohort. All discovery cohort repertoires had been generated using a single sequencing platform. HLA typing covered class I and class II loci at four-digit resolution. The number of donors typed differed by locus, with about 629-630 for A, B, C, DRB1 and DQB1, roughly 520 for DQA1, 600 to 610 for DPA1, and some 450 for DPB1. A few DR-DQ haplotypes were treated as single units for association and clustering because of strong linkage in the cohort. Across about 370 genotyped donors of the cohort, an average of approximately 220,000 unique TCR beta nucleotide sequences per donor were sequenced, and roughly 20% of those sequences were non-productive.

Library method: the immunoSEQ multiplex PCR assay. A mixture of 60 forward primers for TCR Vbeta segments and 13 reverse primers for TCR Jbeta segments was used in the multiplex PCR. A multiplex PCR assay on genomic DNA amplified the CDR3 region of rearranged TCR beta genes. The amplified TCR beta libraries were sequenced on the Illumina HiSeq System as 87-base-pair reads. The original pipeline was this. A later analysis tallied around 82 million unique TCR beta chains across the 650 to 750 repertoires, and around 9.9 million of those chains were shared by two or more donors. To remove PCR and sequencing errors, raw reads were error-corrected and collapsed into unique sequences using a nearest-neighbor algorithm that merged closely related sequences. To assign V, D and J gene segments, CDR3 sequences were aligned to IMGT reference sequences. Each retained sequence needed at least a six-nucleotide match to both a V gene segment and a J gene segment. Rearrangements were classified as productive when the CDR3 lacked stop codons and remained in frame with V and J, and all other rearrangements were classified as non-productive. CDR3 was defined by IMGT convention, running from the second conserved V-encoded cysteine to the conserved J-encoded phenylalanine. Sequences without an unambiguous match to a single V gene segment were excluded from the earlier analysis of about 630 of the donors. An earlier analysis of several hundred of the donors called V segments functional above 56.7% productive rearrangements and segregating when the between-donor standard deviation exceeded 5%. A statistical classification framework was developed to diagnose cytomegalovirus status using the catalog of TCR beta chain sequences. In a later analysis, V and J genes were assigned by comparing TCR nucleotide sequences against IMGT/GENE-DB human TR gene sequences. The TCRdist pipeline was used in a later analysis to assign CDR3 sequences and most-parsimonious VDJ recombination scenarios. A later analysis defined each TCR beta chain by its CDR3 amino acid sequence plus V-gene family, and excluded reads lacking a unique V-gene family. To address suspected cross-contamination and a sequencing artifact, a later analysis removed roughly 580 highly shared, low-generation-probability nucleotide sequences. In a later analysis, a clonal expansion index for each public chain was calculated from normalized within-repertoire ranks of inferred template counts. A later analysis computed generation probabilities with a VDJ recombination model fitted to out-of-frame rearrangements, and checked the results against IGoR. Hypergeometric tests were used in a later analysis to score TCR-TCR, TCR-HLA and TCR-CMV co-occurrence, with a repertoire-size bias correction applied to the TCR pairs. To estimate false discovery rates, a later analysis permuted the HLA or CMV assignments 20 times. In a later analysis, co-occurring TCRs were grouped using DBSCAN, with TCRdist sequence similarity added in when clustering inside HLA-allele-positive subsets. Repertoires with fewer than 30,000 or more than 120,000 public chains were left out of co-occurrence clustering, as were about 5 repertoires with anomalous nucleotide sharing. As stored in TCRdb, this immuneACCESS dataset retains in-frame rearrangements with V and J assigned. A fraction of the clones does not appear; measured against another copy, unresolved V genes explain less than half of the discrepancy, and the remainder lacks a known reason. V and J calls and clone size come straight from that table; D and trimming were deduced from the DNA. The sample has around 200,000 clones on record, approximately 82% of them singletons. Clones ranked in the top ten supply 0.58% of the sample.

Points on this clone: Its antigen remains unidentified. Per-nucleotide qualities are absent, and no much larger clonotype sits a single base away.

Trimming takes 5 bases off V and 7 bases off J; junction bases not matched to a gene: 8. CDR1 MNHEY and CDR2 SMNVEV were looked up in the germline V gene (reference sequence). The CDR3 measures 14 amino acids from cysteine to phenylalanine. The only DNA kept is the CDR3, 42 bases in frame from the first base. General findings and caveats noted by the study authors: Because counts were too low, seventeen rarely observed V segments, including chromosome 9 orphons, were excluded from the earlier analysis of 587 of the donors. CMV serostatus was the only immune exposure information available for the cohort. When HLA alleles, especially DR and DQ, strongly co-occurred, TCR associations were difficult to assign to individual alleles. In a later analysis, HLA-associated TCR beta chains showed more clonal expansion and lower generation probabilities than non-associated chains that were equally common. A later analysis associated some 17,000 TCR beta sequences with specific HLA alleles at a false discovery rate of 0.05. In a later genetic analysis, fewer N-insertions in productive TCRs were reported among donors in an Asian-associated ancestry cluster than the roughly 700-donor mean. Sequencing depth was assumed to be roughly uniform across donors in the presence/absence analyses, though that assumption may not hold. The classifier was reported to diagnose cytomegalovirus status with high specificity and sensitivity in both the original cohort and the validation cohort. The study listed 164 TCR beta chains as associated with cytomegalovirus. The cohort was sequenced for TCR beta chains only, and without alpha or paired-chain data the features that could be detected were limited. Because HLA typing was unavailable for some donors at each locus, only the typed subset was used in association tests. It was suggested by the authors that the approach could potentially be generalized to other disease states and immunological phenotypes. In a later genetic analysis, a missense DCLRE1C variant was associated with V-gene and J-gene trimming of TCR beta chains, and the association was replicated in an independent cohort. In a later analysis, TCR association rates were found to vary across HLA loci, with the most associated TCRs seen for DRB1 alleles and the fewest for HLA-C alleles. Correlated functional status among segregating V segments might be attributable to linkage disequilibrium, but an unknown experimental factor could not be ruled out. A further reported finding was that TCR beta sequences accurately predicted the HLA-A and HLA-B alleles for most subjects in the first cohort. A later analysis found that most CMV-associated TCR beta chains appeared HLA-restricted, with HLA associations seemingly driven largely by CMV exposure. A few of the identified cytomegalovirus-associated TCR beta chains were confirmed in vitro to be specific for cytomegalovirus antigens. A later analysis reported that several top co-occurrence clusters appeared linked to parvovirus B19, influenza, CMV and Epstein-Barr virus. Because the 87-base-pair reads could not distinguish some IMGT-functional V segments, including TRBV6-2 and TRBV6-3, those segments were excluded. An earlier analysis of several hundred of the donors showed that most TCR beta V segments appeared in productive rearrangements either about 87% or about 30% of the time, which broadly matched IMGT annotations. The sequencing pipeline was judged likely to have produced a cluster of highly shared sequence variants as a technical artifact. Across donors, most TCR sequences were observed very rarely, whereas some public TCRs were present in many individuals.

The cohort comprised 670 or so healthy bone marrow donors. At the time of sampling, every cohort member was nominally healthy, though immune exposures that went unrecorded were likely present. The donor tested CMV seronegative and was one of the 352 seronegative cohort members. A peripheral blood sample was provided by each donor, and peripheral blood mononuclear cells were used for TCR beta sequencing. Genomic DNA was extracted from the blood cell samples with the Qiagen DNeasy Blood Extraction Kit. The receptor was isolated from a woman between 40 and 55 years old in good health and CMV-seronegative. Sequencing was carried out using PBMCs. The V gene is TRBV27 and the J gene is TRBJ2-1, with TRBD2 identical over 7 junction bases. The CDR3 in this case is CASSAGTTGNEQFF. Read as DNA, the sequence is TGTGCCAGCAGTGCCGGGACTACGGGGAATGAGCAGTTCTTC.